This T cell receptor (beta chain) comes out of a study of T cells in Graves' hyperthyroidism and ophthalmopathy. Stable Graves' hyperthyroidism denoted no ophthalmopathy progression over 18 months. It was over 9.5 ml of fresh peripheral blood that supplied the PBMCs. The investigators amplified TCR beta CDR3 regions from RNA transcripts. The TCR CDR3 was amplified in a first-round RT-PCR using the HTBI primer set. TCRdb itself ran the multiplex PCR reads through MiXCR, one entry per CDR3 protein. The sample yields fewer than 900,000 distinct CDR3 sequences, less than 20% seen once. Study-level points and caveats: Clonotypes that were expanded in thyroid above 0.001 mostly appeared in blood too. Ophthalmopathy and stable hyperthyroidism were told apart by a 13 V-J model.

Germline V CDR1 and CDR2: SGHAT, FQNNGV. This CDR3 contains 15 residues. V lost 2 bases and J 4 bases, leaving 12 bases between the germline ends. This clonotype was picked up a small number of times. Its antigen is not known. V usage is TRBV11-2 and J usage is TRBJ2-1, with TRBD2 as a possible D gene (6 bases). The material sequenced was blood. The clonotype was recovered from a young man with Graves' hyperthyroidism. In DNA, the CDR3 is TGTGCCAGCAGCTTAAGGAGGGGCGCATACAATGAGCAGTTCTTC. The encoded protein is CASSLRRGAYNEQFF.